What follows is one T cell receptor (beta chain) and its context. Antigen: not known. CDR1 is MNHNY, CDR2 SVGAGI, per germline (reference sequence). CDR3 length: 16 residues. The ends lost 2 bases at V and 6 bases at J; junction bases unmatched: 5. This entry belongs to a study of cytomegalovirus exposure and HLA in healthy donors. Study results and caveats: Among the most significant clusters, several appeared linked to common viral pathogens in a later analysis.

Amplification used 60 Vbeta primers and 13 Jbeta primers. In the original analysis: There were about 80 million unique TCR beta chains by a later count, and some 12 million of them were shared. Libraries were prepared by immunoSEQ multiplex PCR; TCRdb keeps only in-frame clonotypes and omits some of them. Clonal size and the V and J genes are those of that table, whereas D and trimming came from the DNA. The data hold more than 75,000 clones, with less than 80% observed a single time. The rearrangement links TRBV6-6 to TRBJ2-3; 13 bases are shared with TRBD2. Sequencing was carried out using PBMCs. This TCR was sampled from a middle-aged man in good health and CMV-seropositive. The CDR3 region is CASSYLLAGGSDTQYF. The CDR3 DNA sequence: TGTGCCAGCAGTTACCTACTAGCGGGAGGGTCGGATACGCAGTATTTT.